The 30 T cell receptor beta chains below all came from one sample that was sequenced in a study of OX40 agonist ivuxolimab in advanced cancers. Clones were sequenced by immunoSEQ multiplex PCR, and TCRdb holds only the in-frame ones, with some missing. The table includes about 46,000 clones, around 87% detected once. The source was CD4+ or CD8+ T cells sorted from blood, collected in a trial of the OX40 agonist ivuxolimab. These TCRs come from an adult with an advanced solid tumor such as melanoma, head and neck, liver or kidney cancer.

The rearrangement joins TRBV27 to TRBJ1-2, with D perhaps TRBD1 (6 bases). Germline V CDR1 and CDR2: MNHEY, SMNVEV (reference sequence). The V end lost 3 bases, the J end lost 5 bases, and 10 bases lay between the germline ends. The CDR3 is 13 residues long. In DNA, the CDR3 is TGTGCCAGCAGTTTTGTAGGGGGGTATGGCTACACCTTC. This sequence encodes CASSFVGGYGYTF.

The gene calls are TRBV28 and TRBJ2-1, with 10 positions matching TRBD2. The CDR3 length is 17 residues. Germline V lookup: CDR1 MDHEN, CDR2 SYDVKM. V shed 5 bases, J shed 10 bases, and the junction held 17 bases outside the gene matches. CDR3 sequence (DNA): TGTGCCAGCAGTCCCCCCCCGGGACTAGCGAAACTAGGCGAGCAGTTCTTC. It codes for CASSPPPGLAKLGEQFF.

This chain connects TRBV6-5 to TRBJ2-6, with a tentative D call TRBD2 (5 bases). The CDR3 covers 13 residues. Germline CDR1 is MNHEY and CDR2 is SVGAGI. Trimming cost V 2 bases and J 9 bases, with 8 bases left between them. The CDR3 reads CASSYGEGNVLTF. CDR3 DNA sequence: TGTGCCAGCAGTTACGGAGAGGGCAACGTCCTGACTTTC.

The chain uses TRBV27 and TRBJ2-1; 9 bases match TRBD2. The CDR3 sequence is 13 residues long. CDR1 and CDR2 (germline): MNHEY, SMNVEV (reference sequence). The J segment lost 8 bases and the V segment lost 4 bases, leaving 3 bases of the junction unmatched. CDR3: CASSSLAGHEQFF. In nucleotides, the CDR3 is TGTGCCAGCAGTTCCCTAGCGGGACATGAGCAGTTCTTC.

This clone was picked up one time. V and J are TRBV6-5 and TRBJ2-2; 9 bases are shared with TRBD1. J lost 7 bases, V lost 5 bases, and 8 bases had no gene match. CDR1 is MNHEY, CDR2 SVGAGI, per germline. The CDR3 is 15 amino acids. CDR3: CASSPLTGGGGELFF. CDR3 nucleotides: TGTGCCAGCAGTCCCCTGACAGGGGGAGGCGGGGAGCTGTTTTTT.

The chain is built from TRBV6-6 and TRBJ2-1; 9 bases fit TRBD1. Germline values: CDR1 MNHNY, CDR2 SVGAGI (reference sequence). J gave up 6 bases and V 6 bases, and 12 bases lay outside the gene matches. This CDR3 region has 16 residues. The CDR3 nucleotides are TGTGCCAGCAGACCAAGGACAGGGGAGTATTTCAATGAGCAGTTCTTC. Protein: CASRPRTGEYFNEQFF.

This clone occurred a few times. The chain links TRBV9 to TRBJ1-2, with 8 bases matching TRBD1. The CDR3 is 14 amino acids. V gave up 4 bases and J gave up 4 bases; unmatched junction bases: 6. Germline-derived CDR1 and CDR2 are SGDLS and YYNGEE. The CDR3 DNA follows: TGTGCCAGCAGCTCCGCGACAGGGGTCTATGGCTACACCTTC. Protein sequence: CASSSATGVYGYTF. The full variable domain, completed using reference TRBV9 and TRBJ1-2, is DSGVTQTPKHLITATGQRVTLRCSPRSGDLSVYWYQQSLDQGLQFLIQYYNGEERAKGNILERFSAQQFPDLHSELNLSSLELGDSALYFCASSSATGVYGYTFGSGTRLTVV.

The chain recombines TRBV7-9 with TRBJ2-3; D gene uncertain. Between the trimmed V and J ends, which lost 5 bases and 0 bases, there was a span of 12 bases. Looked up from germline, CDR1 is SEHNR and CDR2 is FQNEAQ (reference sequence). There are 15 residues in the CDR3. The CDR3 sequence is CASSAVALSTDTQYF. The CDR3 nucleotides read TGTGCCAGCAGCGCCGTCGCTCTTAGCACAGATACGCAGTATTTT.

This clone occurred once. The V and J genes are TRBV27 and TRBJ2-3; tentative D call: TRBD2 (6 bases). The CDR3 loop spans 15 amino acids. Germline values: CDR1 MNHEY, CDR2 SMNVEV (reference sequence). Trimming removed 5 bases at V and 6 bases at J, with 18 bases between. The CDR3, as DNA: TGTGCCAGCAGTGCCCGGGGGAGGTCAGCGGATACGCAGTATTTT. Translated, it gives CASSARGRSADTQYF.

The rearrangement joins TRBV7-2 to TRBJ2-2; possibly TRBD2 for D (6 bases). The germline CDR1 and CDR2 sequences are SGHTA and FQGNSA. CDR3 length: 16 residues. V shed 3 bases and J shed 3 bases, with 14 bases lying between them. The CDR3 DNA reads TGTGCCAGCAGCTTGCGATGGGACTTCTACACCGGGGAGCTGTTTTTT. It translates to CASSLRWDFYTGELFF.

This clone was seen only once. CDR3 in DNA: TGTGCCAGCAGCACCCCGGGGGTAAATGGCTACACCTTC. The encoded protein is CASSTPGVNGYTF. The rearrangement uses TRBV11-2 and TRBJ1-2; a possible D gene is TRBD1 (5 bases). Deletions cut 5 bases from V and 6 bases from J, with 13 bases between. The length of the CDR3 is 13 residues. Looked up from germline, CDR1 is SGHAT and CDR2 is FQNNGV.

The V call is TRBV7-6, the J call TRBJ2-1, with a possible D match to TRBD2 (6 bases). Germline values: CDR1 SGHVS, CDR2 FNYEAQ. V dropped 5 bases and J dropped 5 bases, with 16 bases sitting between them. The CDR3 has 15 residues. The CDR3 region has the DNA TGTGCCAGCAGCCCTAACGGGGGTACCCACAATGAGCAGTTCTTC. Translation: CASSPNGGTHNEQFF.

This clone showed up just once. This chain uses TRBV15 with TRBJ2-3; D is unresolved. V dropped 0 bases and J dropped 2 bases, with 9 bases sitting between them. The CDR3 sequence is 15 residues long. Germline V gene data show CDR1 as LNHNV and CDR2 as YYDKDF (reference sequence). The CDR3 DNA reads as TGTGCCACCAGCAGAGATAACCCCTACACAGATACGCAGTATTTT. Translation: CATSRDNPYTDTQYF. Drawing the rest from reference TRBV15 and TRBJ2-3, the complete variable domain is DAMVIQNPRYQVTQFGKPVTLSCSQTLNHNVMYWYQQKSSQAPKLLFHYYDKDFNNEADTPDNFQSRRPNTSFCFLDIRSPGLGDTAMYLCATSRDNPYTDTQYFGPGTRLTVL.

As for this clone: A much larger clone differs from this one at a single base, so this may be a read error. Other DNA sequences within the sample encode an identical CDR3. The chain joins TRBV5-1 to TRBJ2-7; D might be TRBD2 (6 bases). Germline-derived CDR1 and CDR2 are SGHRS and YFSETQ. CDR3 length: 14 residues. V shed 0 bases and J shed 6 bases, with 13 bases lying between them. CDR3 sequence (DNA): TGCGCCAGCAGCTTGGGAGTCGGGAGCGGCGAGCAGTACTTC. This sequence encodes CASSLGVGSGEQYF.

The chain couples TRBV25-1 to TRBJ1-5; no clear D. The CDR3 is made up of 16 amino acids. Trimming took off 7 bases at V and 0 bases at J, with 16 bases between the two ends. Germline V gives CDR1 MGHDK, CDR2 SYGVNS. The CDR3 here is CASKNLWAGSNQPQHF. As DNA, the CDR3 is TGTGCCAGCAAAAACCTCTGGGCAGGTAGCAATCAGCCCCAGCATTTT.

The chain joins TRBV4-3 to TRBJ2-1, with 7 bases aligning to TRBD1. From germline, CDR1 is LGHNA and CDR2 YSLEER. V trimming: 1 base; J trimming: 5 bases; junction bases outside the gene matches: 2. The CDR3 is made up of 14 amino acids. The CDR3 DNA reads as TGCGCCAGCAGCCAAGGAACAGGGGACAATGAGCAGTTCTTC. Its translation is CASSQGTGDNEQFF.

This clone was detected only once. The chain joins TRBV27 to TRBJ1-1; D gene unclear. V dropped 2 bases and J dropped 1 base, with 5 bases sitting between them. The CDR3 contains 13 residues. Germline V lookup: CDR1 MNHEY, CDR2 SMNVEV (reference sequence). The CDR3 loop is CASSLGPNTEAFF. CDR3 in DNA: TGTGCCAGCAGTTTAGGCCCGAACACTGAAGCTTTCTTT.

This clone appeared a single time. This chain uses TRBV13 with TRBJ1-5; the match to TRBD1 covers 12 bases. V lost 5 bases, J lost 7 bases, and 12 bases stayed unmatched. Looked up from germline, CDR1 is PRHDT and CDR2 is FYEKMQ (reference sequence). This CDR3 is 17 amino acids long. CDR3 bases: TGTGCCAGCAGCGAAGTTGGGACAGGGGGCTCAGGGCAGCCCCAGCATTTT. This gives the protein CASSEVGTGGSGQPQHF.

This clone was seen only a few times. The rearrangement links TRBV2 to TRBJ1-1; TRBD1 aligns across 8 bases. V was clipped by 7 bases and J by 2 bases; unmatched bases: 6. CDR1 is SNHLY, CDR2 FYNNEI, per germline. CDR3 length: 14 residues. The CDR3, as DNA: TGTGCCAGCACATCCCAGGGGGCAAACACTGAAGCTTTCTTT. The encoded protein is CASTSQGANTEAFF. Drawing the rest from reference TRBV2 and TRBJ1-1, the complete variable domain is EPEVTQTPSHQVTQMGQEVILRCVPISNHLYFYWYRQILGQKVEFLVSFYNNEISEKSEIFDDQFSVERPDGSNFTLKIRSTKLEDSAMYFCASTSQGANTEAFFGQGTRLTVV.

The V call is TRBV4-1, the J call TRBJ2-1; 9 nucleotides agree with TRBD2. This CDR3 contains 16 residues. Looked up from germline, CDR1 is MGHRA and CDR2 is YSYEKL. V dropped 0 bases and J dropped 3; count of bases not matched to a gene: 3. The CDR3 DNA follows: TGCGCCAGCAGCCAAGAAGAGACTAGCGGCTACAATGAGCAGTTCTTC. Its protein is CASSQEETSGYNEQFF.

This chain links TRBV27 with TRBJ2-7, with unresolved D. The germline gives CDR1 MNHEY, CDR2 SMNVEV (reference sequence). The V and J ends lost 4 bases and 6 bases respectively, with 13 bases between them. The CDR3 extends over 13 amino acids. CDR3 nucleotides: TGTGCCAGCAGTTCCGGCCCTTCTTTCGAGCAGTACTTC. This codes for CASSSGPSFEQYF.

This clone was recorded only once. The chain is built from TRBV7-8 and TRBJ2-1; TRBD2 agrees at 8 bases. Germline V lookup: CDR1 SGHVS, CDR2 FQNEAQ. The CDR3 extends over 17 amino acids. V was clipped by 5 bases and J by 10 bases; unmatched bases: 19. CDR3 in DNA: TGTGCCAGCAGCACTCCTCAGGGCACTAGCGGTGTTCGGGAGCAGTTCTTC. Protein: CASSTPQGTSGVREQFF.

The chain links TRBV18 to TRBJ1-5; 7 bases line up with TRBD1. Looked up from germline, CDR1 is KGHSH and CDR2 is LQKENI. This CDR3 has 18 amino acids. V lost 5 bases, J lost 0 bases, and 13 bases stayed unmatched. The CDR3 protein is CASSVLGQLKYSNQPQHF. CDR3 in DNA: TGTGCCAGCTCAGTCCTGGGACAGCTGAAATATAGCAATCAGCCCCAGCATTTT.

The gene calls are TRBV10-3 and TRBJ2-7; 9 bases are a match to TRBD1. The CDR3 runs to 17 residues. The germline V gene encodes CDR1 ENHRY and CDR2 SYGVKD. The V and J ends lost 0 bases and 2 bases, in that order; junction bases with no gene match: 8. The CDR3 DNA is TGTGCCATCAGTGAGTCAGTTCCGGGACAGGGAACCTACGAGCAGTACTTC. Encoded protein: CAISESVPGQGTYEQYF.

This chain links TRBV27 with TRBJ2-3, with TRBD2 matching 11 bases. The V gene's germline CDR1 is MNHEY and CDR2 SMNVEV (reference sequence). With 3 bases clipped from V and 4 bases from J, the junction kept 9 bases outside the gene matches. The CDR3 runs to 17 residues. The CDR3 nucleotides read TGTGCCAGCAGTTTTAGCGGGAGGGCCGTAGGGGCAGATACGCAGTATTTT. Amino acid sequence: CASSFSGRAVGADTQYF.

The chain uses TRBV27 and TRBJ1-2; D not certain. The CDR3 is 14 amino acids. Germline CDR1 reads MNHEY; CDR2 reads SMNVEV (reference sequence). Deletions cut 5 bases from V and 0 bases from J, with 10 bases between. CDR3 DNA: TGTGCCAGCAGTGAGACACAAACTAACTATGGCTACACCTTC. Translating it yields CASSETQTNYGYTF.

The CDR3 here is CASSSSLRGSFTDTQYF. CDR3 sequence (DNA): TGTGCCAGCAGCTCCTCCCTGCGGGGGTCCTTCACAGATACGCAGTATTTT. J is TRBJ2-3 and V is TRBV7-3, with 7 bases that match TRBD2. The germline gives CDR1 SGHTA, CDR2 FQGTGA. V lost 4 bases, J lost 2 bases, and 12 bases stayed unmatched. The CDR3 covers 17 residues.

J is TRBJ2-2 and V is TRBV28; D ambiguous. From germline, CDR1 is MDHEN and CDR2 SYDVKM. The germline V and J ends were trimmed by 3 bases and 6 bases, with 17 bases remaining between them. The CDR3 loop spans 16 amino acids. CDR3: CASSFRATGPPGELFF. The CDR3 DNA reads TGTGCCAGCAGTTTTAGGGCCACGGGTCCGCCCGGGGAGCTGTTTTTT.

In DNA form, the CDR3 reads TGTGCCAGCAGTGAAGCTTTGGACGCCGAAAAACTGTTTTTT. Its translation: CASSEALDAEKLFF. The J gene is TRBJ1-4, the V gene TRBV6-1, with D uncertain. The CDR3 runs to 14 residues. The germline gives CDR1 MNHNS, CDR2 SASEGT. Trimming took 0 bases from V and 8 from J, leaving 10 bases between them.

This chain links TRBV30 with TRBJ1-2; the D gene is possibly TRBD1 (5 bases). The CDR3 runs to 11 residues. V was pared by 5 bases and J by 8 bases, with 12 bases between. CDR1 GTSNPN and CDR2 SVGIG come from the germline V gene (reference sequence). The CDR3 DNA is TGTGCCTGGGCCAGGGTCCGAGGCTACACCTTC. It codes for CAWARVRGYTF.